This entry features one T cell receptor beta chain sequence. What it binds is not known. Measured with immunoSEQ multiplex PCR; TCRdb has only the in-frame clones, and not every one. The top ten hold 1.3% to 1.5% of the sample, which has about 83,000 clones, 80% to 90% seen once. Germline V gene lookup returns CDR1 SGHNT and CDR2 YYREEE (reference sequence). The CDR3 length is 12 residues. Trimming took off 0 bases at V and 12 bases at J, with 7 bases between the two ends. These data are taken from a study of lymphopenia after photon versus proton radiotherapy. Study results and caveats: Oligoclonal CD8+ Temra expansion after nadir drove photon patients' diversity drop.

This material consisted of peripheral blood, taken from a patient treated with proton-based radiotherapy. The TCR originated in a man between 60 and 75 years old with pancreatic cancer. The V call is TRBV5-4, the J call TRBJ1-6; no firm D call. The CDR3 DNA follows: TGTGCCAGCAGCTTGGCGGAGGGACCCCTCCACTTT. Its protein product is CASSLAEGPLHF.